Listed here is a single T cell receptor (beta chain). V shed 1 base, J shed 2 bases, and the junction held 1 base outside the gene matches. The CDR3 has 15 residues. From germline, CDR1 is WSHSY and CDR2 SAAADI. This sample was included in a study of blood T cell repertoires in COVID-19. Study in general: The samples span acute and convalescent COVID-19 from the United States, Italy and Spain. From T cells, B-cell-depleted T cells, or PBMCs came the material, which was cDNA or gDNA.

Per the original methods: Using reference gene primer amplification, nucleated cell counts were estimated. Repertoires were generated with immunoSEQ multiplex PCR, while TCRdb's copy carries only in-frame clones and drops some. V, J and clone size are taken as reported in that table, and D and trimming were inferred from the DNA itself. The table lists around 700,000 clones, approximately 90% of them singletons, with around 0.3% in the top ten. The clonotype originates from a woman between 18 and 29 years old with acute or convalescent COVID-19. The J gene is TRBJ2-1, the V gene TRBV10-2, with 8 bases matching TRBD2. What was sequenced was peripheral blood. The CDR3 sequence: CASSEFGGAYNEQFF. The CDR3, as DNA: TGCGCCAGCAGTGAGTTCGGGGGGGCCTACAATGAGCAGTTCTTC.